The 20 T cell receptor beta chains presented below share a single source sample, sequenced in a study of blood T cell repertoires in COVID-19. Repertoires were generated with immunoSEQ multiplex PCR, while TCRdb's copy carries only in-frame clones and drops some. The sample holds just under 80,000 clones, 80% seen once. The material sequenced was peripheral blood. The origin of the receptors is a woman in her sixties or seventies with acute or convalescent COVID-19.

This chain links TRBV5-5 with TRBJ1-1, with TRBD1 identical over 7 bases. The length of the CDR3 is 13 residues. CDR1 and CDR2 from the germline V gene are SGHKS and YYEKEE (reference sequence). Trimming removed 2 bases from V and 4 bases from J; junction bases left unmatched: 2. CDR3 sequence reads: CASSFSGGTEAFF. CDR3 nucleotide sequence: TGTGCCAGCAGCTTCTCAGGGGGCACTGAAGCTTTCTTT.

This clone has only a few counts. J is TRBJ2-7 and V is TRBV4-3; D might be TRBD2 (6 bases). The ends were cut back, 6 bases at V and 1 base at J, with 13 bases in the middle. Germline loops: CDR1 LGHNA, CDR2 YSLEER. The CDR3 runs to 14 residues. The CDR3 nucleotides are TGCGCCAGCAGGGCGGGAATCGAATCCTACGAGCAGTACTTC. This sequence encodes CASRAGIESYEQYF.

This rearrangement joins TRBV19 to TRBJ2-7, with D unresolved. This CDR3 contains 17 residues. Germline CDR1 LNHDA, CDR2 SQIVND (reference sequence). Trimming removed 3 bases from V and 3 bases from J, with 21 bases in between. The chain's CDR3 is CASSISVSGRGIYEQYF. CDR3 DNA: TGTGCCAGTAGTATCTCCGTCTCGGGTAGAGGTATCTACGAGCAGTACTTC.

The chain carries TRBV7-2 and TRBJ1-1; D remains ambiguous. The CDR3 totals 15 residues. Germline loops: CDR1 SGHTA, CDR2 FQGNSA. Trimming took 5 bases from V and 3 from J, leaving 16 bases between them. This CDR3 is CASSPAVREDTEAFF. The CDR3 DNA follows: TGTGCCAGCAGCCCTGCGGTCAGAGAAGACACTGAAGCTTTCTTT.

The chain employs TRBV6-1 and TRBJ1-6; D remains ambiguous. CDR3 length: 15 residues. Trimming left V 2 bases short and J 6 bases short, with 11 bases between. Germline CDR1 reads MNHNS; CDR2 reads SASEGT. Written as DNA, the CDR3 is TGTGCCAGCAGTGAACACCCAGGCCGTAATTCACCCCTCCACTTT. Amino acids: CASSEHPGRNSPLHF.

This rearrangement joins TRBV12-3 or TRBV12-4 to TRBJ2-1; D is unresolved. The V and J ends lost 0 bases and 7 bases respectively, with 4 bases between them. The CDR3 is 12 amino acids. CDR3 DNA sequence: TGTGCCAGCAGTTTAGCCGTTAATGAGCAGTTCTTC. It encodes CASSLAVNEQFF.

The genes are TRBV12-3 or TRBV12-4 and TRBJ1-5, with TRBD1 matching over 7 bases. V shed 6 bases, J shed 7 bases, and the junction held 6 bases outside the gene matches. The CDR3 length is 13 residues. The CDR3 region is CASSDRAGQPQHF. The CDR3 coding sequence is TGTGCCAGCAGCGACAGGGCAGGGCAGCCCCAGCATTTT.

The chain joins TRBV6-5 to TRBJ1-2, with D possibly being TRBD1 (5 bases). The V gene lost 2 bases and the J gene lost 4 bases, with 11 bases spanning the gap. This CDR3 is 14 amino acids long. Germline V CDR1 and CDR2: MNHEY, SVGAGI. In nucleotides, the CDR3 is TGTGCCAGCAGTTACCAGGGATCCTTCTATGGCTACACCTTC. Residues: CASSYQGSFYGYTF.

This chain's CDR3 is CASSQDLGLAGGQYF. The CDR3 coding sequence is TGCGCCAGCAGCCAAGATTTGGGACTAGCGGGGGGCCAGTATTTT. The rearrangement uses TRBV4-3 and TRBJ2-3, with 15 bases aligning to TRBD2. Germline CDR1 LGHNA, CDR2 YSLEER. This CDR3 is built from 15 residues. After removal of 0 bases from V and 12 bases from J, the junction contained 4 bases not matched to a gene.

There are a few counts of this clone. V usage is TRBV5-8 and J usage is TRBJ1-2, with D maybe TRBD1 (6 bases). The CDR3 length is 14 residues. V shed 4 bases and J shed 4 bases, with 14 bases lying between them. Germline lookup yields CDR1 SGHTS and CDR2 YDEGEE. The CDR3 DNA reads as TGTGCCAGCAGCACAACAGGGAATAGCTATGGCTACACCTTC. This codes for CASSTTGNSYGYTF.

The chain is built from TRBV7-2 and TRBJ1-2, with D maybe TRBD1 (6 bases). Germline V gene data show CDR1 as SGHTA and CDR2 as FQGNSA. V lost 0 bases to trimming and J lost 6 bases, with 14 bases between them. CDR3 length equals 15 residues. CDR3 in amino acids: CASSLAAWGLNGYTF. The CDR3 coding sequence is TGTGCCAGCAGCTTAGCCGCCTGGGGGCTCAATGGCTACACCTTC. The full variable domain, with the rest looked up from reference TRBV7-2 and TRBJ1-2, is GAGVSQSPSNKVTEKGKDVELRCDPISGHTALYWYRQSLGQGLEFLIYFQGNSAPDKSGLPSDRFSAERTGGSVSTLTIQRTQQEDSAVYLCASSLAAWGLNGYTFGSGTRLTVV.

The genes are TRBV6-5 and TRBJ1-6; D ambiguous. Trimming cost V 6 bases and J 13 bases, with 13 bases left between them. The CDR3 has 12 amino acids. Germline V CDR1 and CDR2: MNHEY, SVGAGI. The CDR3: CASSPGELPLHF. The CDR3 DNA sequence: TGTGCCAGCAGCCCCGGGGAACTGCCCCTCCACTTT.

The chain uses TRBV18 and TRBJ1-1, with D possibly being TRBD1 (6 bases). Looked up from germline, CDR1 is KGHSH and CDR2 is LQKENI. With 7 bases removed from V and 0 bases from J, the gap between germline ends came to 12 bases. The CDR3 spans 14 residues. CDR3 DNA sequence: TGTGCCAGCTTTCCACAGGGTTTGAACACTGAAGCTTTCTTT. Translation: CASFPQGLNTEAFF. The whole variable domain, filled in from reference TRBV18 and TRBJ1-1, reads NAGVMQNPRHLVRRRGQEARLRCSPMKGHSHVYWYRQLPEEGLKFMVYLQKENIIDESGMPKERFSAEFPKEGPSILRIQQVVRGDSAAYFCASFPQGLNTEAFFGQGTRLTVV.

This rearrangement joins TRBV11-2 to TRBJ2-7; D remains unclear. V lost 4 bases to trimming and J lost 4 bases, with 2 bases between them. This CDR3 region has 10 residues. The germline gives CDR1 SGHAT, CDR2 FQNNGV. The CDR3 here is CASSSYEQYF. DNA for the CDR3: TGTGCCAGCAGCTCATACGAGCAGTACTTC.

The genes are TRBV21-1 and TRBJ1-5. TRBV21-1 constitutes a pseudogene. The CDR3 has 16 residues. For the CDR3, the DNA is TGTGCCAGCAGCAAACCTCACCGGACTGTCGATCAGCCCCAGCATTTT. Amino acid sequence: CASSKPHRTVDQPQHF.

The gene calls are TRBV4-2 and TRBJ1-6, with D uncertain. This CDR3 spans 14 amino acids. V was cut by 0 bases and J by 14 bases, with 14 bases left in between. Germline V gene data show CDR1 as LGHNA and CDR2 as YNFKEQ. CDR3 region: CASSQDRKVEALHF. Written as DNA, the CDR3 is TGTGCCAGCAGCCAAGATCGGAAGGTCGAGGCCCTCCACTTT.

The V call is TRBV5-8, the J call TRBJ2-2, with a possible D match to TRBD1 (6 bases). V lost 3 bases and J 0 bases, leaving 12 bases between the germline ends. Germline values: CDR1 SGHTS, CDR2 YDEGEE. The CDR3 contains 16 residues. As DNA, the CDR3 is TGTGCCAGCAGCTCCGGACAGACAGCGAACACCGGGGAGCTGTTTTTT. It encodes CASSSGQTANTGELFF.

V is TRBV7-2 and J is TRBJ1-1, with D unresolved. The CDR3 spans 12 residues. Deletions cut 7 bases from V and 5 bases from J, with 11 bases between. The germline V gene encodes CDR1 SGHTA and CDR2 FQGNSA. In DNA, the CDR3 is TGTGCCAGCACCCGGGTGGGTACTGAAGCTTTCTTT. Translating gives CASTRVGTEAFF.

The chain uses TRBV7-3 and TRBJ2-3; D call uncertain. The V gene lost 1 base and the J gene lost 0 bases, with 5 bases spanning the gap. The CDR3 sequence is 14 residues long. In germline, CDR1 is SGHTA, CDR2 FQGTGA. CDR3 DNA sequence: TGTGCCAGCAGCTTAAGGGCTAGCACAGATACGCAGTATTTT. Translated: CASSLRASTDTQYF. The variable domain in full, with the rest retrieved from reference TRBV7-3 and TRBJ2-3, is GAGVSQTPSNKVTEKGKYVELRCDPISGHTALYWYRQSLGQGPEFLIYFQGTGAADDSGLPNDRFFAVRPEGSVSTLKIQRTERGDSAVYLCASSLRASTDTQYFGPGTRLTVL.

This chain uses TRBV18 with TRBJ1-5; 12 bases align to TRBD1. J gave up 6 bases and V 6 bases, and 6 bases lay outside the gene matches. From germline, CDR1 is KGHSH and CDR2 LQKENI. This CDR3 is built from 15 residues. CDR3 nucleotide sequence: TGTGCCAGCTCCCGGGACAGGGGGCACGGTCAGCCCCAGCATTTT. Translated, it gives CASSRDRGHGQPQHF.